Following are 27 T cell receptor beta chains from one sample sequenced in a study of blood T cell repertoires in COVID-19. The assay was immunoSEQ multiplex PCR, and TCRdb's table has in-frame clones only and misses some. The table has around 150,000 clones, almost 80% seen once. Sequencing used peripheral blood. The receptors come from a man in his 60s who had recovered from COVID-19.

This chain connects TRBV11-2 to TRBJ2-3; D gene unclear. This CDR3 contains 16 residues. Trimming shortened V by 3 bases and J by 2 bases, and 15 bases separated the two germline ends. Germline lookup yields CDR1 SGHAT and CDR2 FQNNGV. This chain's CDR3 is CASSLSPNQNTDTQYF. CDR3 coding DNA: TGTGCCAGCAGCTTGAGCCCTAACCAAAACACAGATACGCAGTATTTT.

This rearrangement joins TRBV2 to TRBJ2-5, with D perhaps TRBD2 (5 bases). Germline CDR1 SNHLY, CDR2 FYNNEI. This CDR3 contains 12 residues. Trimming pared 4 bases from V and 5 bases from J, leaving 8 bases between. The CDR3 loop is CASSGTYETQYF. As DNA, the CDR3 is TGTGCCAGCAGTGGGACTTACGAGACCCAGTACTTC.

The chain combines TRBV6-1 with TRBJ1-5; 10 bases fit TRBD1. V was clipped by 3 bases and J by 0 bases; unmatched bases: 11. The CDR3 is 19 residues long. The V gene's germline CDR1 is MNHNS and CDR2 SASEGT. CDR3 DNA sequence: TGTGCCAGCAGTGAGGGGGACAGGGGAAGAATCGATAGCAATCAGCCCCAGCATTTT. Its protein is CASSEGDRGRIDSNQPQHF.

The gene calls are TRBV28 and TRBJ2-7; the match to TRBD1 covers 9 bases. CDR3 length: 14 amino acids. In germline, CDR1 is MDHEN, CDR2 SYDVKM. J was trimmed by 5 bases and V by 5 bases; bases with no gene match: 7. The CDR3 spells CASSPGQGPNEQYF. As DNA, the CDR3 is TGTGCCAGCAGTCCGGGACAGGGACCCAACGAGCAGTACTTC.

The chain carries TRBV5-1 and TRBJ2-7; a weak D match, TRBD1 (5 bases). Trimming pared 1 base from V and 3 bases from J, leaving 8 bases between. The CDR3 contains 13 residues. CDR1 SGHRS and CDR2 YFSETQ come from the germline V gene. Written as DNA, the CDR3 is TGCGCCAGCAGCTTGTCGCAGGGCTACGAGCAGTACTTC. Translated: CASSLSQGYEQYF.

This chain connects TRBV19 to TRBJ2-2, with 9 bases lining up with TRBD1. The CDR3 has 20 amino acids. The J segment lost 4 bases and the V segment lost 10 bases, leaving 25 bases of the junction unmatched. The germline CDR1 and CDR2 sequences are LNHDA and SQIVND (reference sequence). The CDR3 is CATTRKFGRSGTGSTGELFF. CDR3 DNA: TGTGCCACTACTCGCAAGTTCGGCCGATCCGGGACAGGGTCCACCGGGGAGCTGTTTTTT.

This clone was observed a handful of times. The CDR3 DNA reads TGCGCCAGCAGCCCCCAGGGGTCGAGCAGCACAGATACGCAGTATTTT. Protein: CASSPQGSSSTDTQYF. This chain connects TRBV5-1 to TRBJ2-3, with D maybe TRBD1 (6 bases). Germline lookup yields CDR1 SGHRS and CDR2 YFSETQ. The CDR3 runs to 16 residues. V shed 4 bases and J shed 0 bases, with 15 bases lying between them.

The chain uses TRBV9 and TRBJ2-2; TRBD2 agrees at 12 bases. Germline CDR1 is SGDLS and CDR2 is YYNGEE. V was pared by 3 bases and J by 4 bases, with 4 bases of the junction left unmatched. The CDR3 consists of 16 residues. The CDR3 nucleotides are TGTGCCAGCAGCGCGACTAGCGGGAGAGTCACCGGGGAGCTGTTTTTT. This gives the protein CASSATSGRVTGELFF.

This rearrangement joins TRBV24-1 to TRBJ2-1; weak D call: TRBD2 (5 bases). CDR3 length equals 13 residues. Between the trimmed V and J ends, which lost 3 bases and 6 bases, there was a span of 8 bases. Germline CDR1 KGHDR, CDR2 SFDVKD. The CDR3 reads CATSDPTSNEQFF. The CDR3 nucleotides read TGTGCCACCAGTGATCCTACTAGCAATGAGCAGTTCTTC.

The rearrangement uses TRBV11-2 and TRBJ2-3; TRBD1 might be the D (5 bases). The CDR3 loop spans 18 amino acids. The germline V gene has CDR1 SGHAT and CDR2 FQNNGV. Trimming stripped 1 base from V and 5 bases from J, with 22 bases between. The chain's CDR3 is CASSLGAGARSAKDTQYF. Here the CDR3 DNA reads TGTGCCAGCAGCTTAGGGGCTGGGGCTAGAAGTGCCAAAGATACGCAGTATTTT.

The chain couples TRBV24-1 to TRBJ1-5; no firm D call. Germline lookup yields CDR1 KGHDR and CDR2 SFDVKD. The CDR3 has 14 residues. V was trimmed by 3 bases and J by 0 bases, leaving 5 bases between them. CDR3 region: CATSDPSSNQPQHF. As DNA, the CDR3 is TGTGCCACCAGTGATCCCTCTAGCAATCAGCCCCAGCATTTT.

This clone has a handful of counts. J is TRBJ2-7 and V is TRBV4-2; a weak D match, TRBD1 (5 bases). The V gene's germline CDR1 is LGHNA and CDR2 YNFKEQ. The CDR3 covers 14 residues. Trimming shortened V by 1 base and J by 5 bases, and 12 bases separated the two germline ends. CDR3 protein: CASSQAGPVDEQYF. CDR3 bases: TGTGCCAGCAGCCAAGCAGGGCCAGTAGACGAGCAGTACTTC.

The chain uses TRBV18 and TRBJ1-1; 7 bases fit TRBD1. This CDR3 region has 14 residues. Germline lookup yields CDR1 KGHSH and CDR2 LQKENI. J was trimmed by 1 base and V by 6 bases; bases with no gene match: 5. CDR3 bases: TGTGCCAGCTCGGGCGGGACAGAGAACACTGAAGCTTTCTTT. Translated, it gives CASSGGTENTEAFF.

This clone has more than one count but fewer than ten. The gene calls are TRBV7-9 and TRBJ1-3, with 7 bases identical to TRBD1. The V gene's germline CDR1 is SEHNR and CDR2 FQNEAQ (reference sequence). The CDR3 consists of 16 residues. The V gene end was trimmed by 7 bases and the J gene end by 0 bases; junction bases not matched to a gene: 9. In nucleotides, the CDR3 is TGTGCCAGCACCATACCGGGACAGATCTCTGGAAACACCATATATTTT. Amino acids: CASTIPGQISGNTIYF.

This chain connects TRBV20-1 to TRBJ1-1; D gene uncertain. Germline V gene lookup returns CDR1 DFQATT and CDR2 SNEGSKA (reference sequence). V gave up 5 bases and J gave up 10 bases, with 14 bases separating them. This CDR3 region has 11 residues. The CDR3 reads CSAEHSQTAFF. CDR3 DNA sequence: TGCAGTGCTGAGCACAGTCAGACAGCTTTCTTT.

CDR3 sequence reads: CASSRRTGVKETQYF. CDR3 coding DNA: TGTGCCAGCAGCCGACGGACAGGGGTGAAAGAGACCCAGTACTTC. The chain joins TRBV5-6 to TRBJ2-5, with 9 positions matching TRBD1. The CDR3 totals 15 residues. From germline, CDR1 is SGHDT and CDR2 YYEEEE. J was trimmed by 3 bases and V by 4 bases; bases with no gene match: 7.

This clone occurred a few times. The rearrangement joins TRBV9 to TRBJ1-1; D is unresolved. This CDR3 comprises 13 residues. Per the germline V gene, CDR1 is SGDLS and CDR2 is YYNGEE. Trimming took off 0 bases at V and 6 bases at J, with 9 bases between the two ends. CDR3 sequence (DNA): TGTGCCAGCAGCGTAGGCCCAAGCGCTGAAGCTTTCTTT. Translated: CASSVGPSAEAFF.

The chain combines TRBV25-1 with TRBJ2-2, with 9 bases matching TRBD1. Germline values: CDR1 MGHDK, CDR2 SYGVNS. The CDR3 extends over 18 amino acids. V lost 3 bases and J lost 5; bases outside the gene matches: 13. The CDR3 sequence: CASSDPFEGTGWTGELFF. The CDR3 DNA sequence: TGTGCCAGCAGTGACCCTTTCGAGGGGACAGGGTGGACCGGGGAGCTGTTTTTT.

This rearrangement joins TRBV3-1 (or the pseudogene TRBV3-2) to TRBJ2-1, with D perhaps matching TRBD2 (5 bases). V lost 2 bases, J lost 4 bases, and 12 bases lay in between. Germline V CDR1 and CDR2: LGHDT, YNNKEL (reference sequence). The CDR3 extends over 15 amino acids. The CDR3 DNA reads TGTGCCAGCAGCCAACTTCGGGGAACTTACAATGAGCAGTTCTTC. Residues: CASSQLRGTYNEQFF.

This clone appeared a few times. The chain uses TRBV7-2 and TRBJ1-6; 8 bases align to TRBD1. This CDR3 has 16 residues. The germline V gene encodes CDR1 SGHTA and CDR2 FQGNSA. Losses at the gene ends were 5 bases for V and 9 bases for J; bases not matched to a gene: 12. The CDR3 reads CASSTKTGTGSSPLHF. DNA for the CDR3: TGTGCCAGCAGCACCAAGACCGGGACAGGCAGTTCACCCCTCCACTTT. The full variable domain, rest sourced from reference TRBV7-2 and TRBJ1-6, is GAGVSQSPSNKVTEKGKDVELRCDPISGHTALYWYRQSLGQGLEFLIYFQGNSAPDKSGLPSDRFSAERTGGSVSTLTIQRTQQEDSAVYLCASSTKTGTGSSPLHFGNGTRLTVT.

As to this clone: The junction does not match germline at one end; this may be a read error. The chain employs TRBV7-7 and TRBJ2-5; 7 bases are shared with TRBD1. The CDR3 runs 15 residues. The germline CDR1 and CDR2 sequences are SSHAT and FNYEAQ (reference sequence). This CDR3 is CASSLSTQGQETQYF. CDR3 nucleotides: TGTGCTAGCAGCTTATCTACACAGGGGCAAGAGACCCAGTACTTC. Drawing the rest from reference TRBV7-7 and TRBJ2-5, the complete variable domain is GAGVSQSPRYKVTKRGQDVTLRCDPISSHATLYWYQQALGQGPEFLTYFNYEAQPDKSGLPSDRFSAERPEGSISTLTIQRTEQRDSAMYRCASSLSTQGQETQYFGPGTRLLVL.

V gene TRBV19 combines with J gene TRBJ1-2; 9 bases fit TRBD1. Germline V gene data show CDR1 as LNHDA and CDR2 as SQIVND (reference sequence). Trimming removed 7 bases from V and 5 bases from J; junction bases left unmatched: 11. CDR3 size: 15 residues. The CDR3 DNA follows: TGTGCCAGTATCAGCGATGACAGGGGGGGGTATGGCTACACCTTC. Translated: CASISDDRGGYGYTF. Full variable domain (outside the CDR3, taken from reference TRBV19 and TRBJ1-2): DGGITQSPKYLFRKEGQNVTLSCEQNLNHDAMYWYRQDPGQGLRLIYYSQIVNDFQKGDIAEGYSVSREKKESFPLTVTSAQKNPTAFYLCASISDDRGGYGYTFGSGTRLTVV.

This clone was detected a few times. The CDR3 DNA reads TGCGCCAGCAGCTTGGCAAGGACGGGGGGCTACGAGCAGTACTTC. Protein product: CASSLARTGGYEQYF. The chain recombines TRBV5-1 with TRBJ2-7; 7 positions match TRBD2. The V and J ends lost 0 bases and 3 bases, in that order; junction bases with no gene match: 6. The CDR3 is 15 amino acids. The V gene's germline CDR1 is SGHRS and CDR2 YFSETQ.

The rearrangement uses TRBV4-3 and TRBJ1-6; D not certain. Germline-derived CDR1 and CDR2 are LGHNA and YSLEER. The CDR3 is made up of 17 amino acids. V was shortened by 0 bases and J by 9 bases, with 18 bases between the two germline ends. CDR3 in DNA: TGCGCCAGCAGCCAAGATCAAAGCGGTCCCAATCCTTCACCCCTCCACTTT. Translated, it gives CASSQDQSGPNPSPLHF.

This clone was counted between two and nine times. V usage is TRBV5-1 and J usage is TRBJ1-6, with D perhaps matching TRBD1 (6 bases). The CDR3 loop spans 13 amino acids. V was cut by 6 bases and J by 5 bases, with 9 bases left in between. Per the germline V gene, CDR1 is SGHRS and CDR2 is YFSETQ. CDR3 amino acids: CASKAGDNSPLHF. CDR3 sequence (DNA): TGCGCCAGCAAGGCAGGGGATAATTCACCCCTCCACTTT.

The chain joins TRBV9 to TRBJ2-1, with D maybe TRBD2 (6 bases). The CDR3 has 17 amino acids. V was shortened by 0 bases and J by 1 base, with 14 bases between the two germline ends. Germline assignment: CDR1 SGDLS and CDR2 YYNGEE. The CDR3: CASSVEPSVSSYNEQFF. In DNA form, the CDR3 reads TGTGCCAGCAGCGTAGAACCTAGCGTGTCGTCCTACAATGAGCAGTTCTTC.

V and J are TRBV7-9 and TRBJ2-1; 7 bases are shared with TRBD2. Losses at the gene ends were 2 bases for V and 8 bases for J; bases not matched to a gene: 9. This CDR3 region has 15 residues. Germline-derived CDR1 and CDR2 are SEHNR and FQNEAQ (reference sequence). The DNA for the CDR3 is TGTGCCAGCAGCTTATTAAACGGGAGGAAAGATGAGCAGTTCTTC. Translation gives CASSLLNGRKDEQFF.